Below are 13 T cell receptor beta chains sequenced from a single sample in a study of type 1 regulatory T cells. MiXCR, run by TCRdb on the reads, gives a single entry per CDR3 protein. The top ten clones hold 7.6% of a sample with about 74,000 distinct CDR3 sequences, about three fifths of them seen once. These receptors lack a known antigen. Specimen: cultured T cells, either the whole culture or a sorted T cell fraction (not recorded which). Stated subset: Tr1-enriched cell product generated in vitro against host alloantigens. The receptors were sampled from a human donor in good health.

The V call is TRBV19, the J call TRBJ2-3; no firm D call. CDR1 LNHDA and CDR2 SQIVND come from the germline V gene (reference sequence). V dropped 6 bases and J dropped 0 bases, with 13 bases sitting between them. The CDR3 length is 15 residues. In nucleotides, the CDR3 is TGTGCCAGTAGCCGGAAAGGCTCTAGCACAGATACGCAGTATTTT. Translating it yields CASSRKGSSTDTQYF.

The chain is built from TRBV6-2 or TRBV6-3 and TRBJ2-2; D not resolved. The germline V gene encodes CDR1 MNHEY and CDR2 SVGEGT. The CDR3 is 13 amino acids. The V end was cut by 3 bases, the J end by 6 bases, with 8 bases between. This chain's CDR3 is CASSYPLAGELFF. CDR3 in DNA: TGTGCCAGCAGTTATCCCCTCGCCGGGGAGCTGTTTTTT.

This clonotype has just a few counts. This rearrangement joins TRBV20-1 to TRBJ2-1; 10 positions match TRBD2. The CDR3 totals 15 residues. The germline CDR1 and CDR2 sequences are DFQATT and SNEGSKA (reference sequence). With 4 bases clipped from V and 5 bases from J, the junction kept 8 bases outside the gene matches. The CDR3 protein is CSATGWTSGNNEQFF. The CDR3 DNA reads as TGCAGTGCTACTGGGTGGACTAGCGGAAACAATGAGCAGTTCTTC.

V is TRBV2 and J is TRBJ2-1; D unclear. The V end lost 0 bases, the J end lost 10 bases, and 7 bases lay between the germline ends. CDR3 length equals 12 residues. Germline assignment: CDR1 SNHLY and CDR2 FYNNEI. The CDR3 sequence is CASSEAWREQFF. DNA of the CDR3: TGTGCCAGCAGTGAAGCGTGGCGGGAGCAGTTCTTC.

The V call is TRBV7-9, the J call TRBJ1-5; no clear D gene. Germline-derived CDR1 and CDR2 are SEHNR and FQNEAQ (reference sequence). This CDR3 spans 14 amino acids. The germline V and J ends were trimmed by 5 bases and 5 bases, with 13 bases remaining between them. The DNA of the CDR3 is TGTGCCAGCAGCCAATTAGGAGGCGATCAGCCCCAGCATTTT. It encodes CASSQLGGDQPQHF. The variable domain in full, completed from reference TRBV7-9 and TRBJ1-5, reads DTGVSQNPRHKITKRGQNVTFRCDPISEHNRLYWYRQTLGQGPEFLTYFQNEAQLEKSRLLSDRFSAERPKGSFSTLEIQRTEQGDSAMYLCASSQLGGDQPQHFGDGTRLSIL.

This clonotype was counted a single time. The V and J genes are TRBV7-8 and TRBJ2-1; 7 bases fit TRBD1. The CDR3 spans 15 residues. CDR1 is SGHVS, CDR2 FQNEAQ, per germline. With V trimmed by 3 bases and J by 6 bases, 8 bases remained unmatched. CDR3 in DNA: TGTGCCAGCAGCTTGATGATGACAGGGCGCAATGAGCAGTTCTTC. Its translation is CASSLMMTGRNEQFF.

The CDR3 nucleotides are TGCGCCAGCAGCTTGGCCACTAGCGGGAGCGCAGATACGCAGTATTTT. Encoded protein: CASSLATSGSADTQYF. The rearrangement uses TRBV5-1 and TRBJ2-3, with 11 bases identical to TRBD2. CDR3 size: 16 residues. V lost 0 bases and J lost 4; bases outside the gene matches: 4. Germline V CDR1 and CDR2: SGHRS, YFSETQ.

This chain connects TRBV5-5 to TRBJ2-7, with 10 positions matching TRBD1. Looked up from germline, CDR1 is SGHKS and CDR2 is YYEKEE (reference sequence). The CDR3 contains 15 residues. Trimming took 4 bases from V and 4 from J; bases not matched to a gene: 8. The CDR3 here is CASSKGQGGPYEQYF. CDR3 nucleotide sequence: TGTGCCAGCAGCAAAGGACAGGGGGGCCCGTACGAGCAGTACTTC.

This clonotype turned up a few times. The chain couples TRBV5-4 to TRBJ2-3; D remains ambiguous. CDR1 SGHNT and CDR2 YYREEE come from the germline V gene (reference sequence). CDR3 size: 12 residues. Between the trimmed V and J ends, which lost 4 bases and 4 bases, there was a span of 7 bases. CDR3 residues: CASSASADTQYF. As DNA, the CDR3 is TGTGCCAGCAGCGCAAGCGCAGATACGCAGTATTTT. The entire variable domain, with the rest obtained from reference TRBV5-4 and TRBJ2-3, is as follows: ETGVTQSPTHLIKTRGQQVTLRCSSQSGHNTVSWYQQALGQGPQFIFQYYREEENGRGNFPPRFSGLQFPNYSSELNVNALELDDSALYLCASSASADTQYFGPGTRLTVL.

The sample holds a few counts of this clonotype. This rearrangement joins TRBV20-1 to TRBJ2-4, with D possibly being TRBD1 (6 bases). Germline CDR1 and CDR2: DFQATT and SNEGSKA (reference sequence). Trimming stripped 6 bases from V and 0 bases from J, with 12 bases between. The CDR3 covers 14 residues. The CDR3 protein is CSAPDRLAKNIQYF. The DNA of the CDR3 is TGCAGTGCGCCGGACAGATTAGCCAAAAACATTCAGTACTTC.

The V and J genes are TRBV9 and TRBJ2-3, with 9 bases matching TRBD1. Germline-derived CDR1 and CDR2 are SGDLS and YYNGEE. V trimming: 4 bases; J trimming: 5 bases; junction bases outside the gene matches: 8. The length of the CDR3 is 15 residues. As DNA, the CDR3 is TGTGCCAGCAGCACGCGGACAGGGGAGCTAGATACGCAGTATTTT. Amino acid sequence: CASSTRTGELDTQYF.

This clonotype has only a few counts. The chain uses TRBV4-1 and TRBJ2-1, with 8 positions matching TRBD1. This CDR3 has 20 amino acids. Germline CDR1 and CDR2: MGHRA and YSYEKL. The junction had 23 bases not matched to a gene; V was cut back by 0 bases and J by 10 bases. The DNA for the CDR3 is TGCGCCAGCAGCCAAGATCCAACACGACGATCCAGACAGGGGCTTAGGGAGCAGTTCTTC. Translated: CASSQDPTRRSRQGLREQFF.

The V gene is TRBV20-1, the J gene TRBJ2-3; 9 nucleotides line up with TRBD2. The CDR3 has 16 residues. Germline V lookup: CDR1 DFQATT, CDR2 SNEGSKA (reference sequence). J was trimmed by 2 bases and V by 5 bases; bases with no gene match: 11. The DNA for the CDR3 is TGCAGTGCTTCTGGGGATCAGCGGGAGGCCACAGATACGCAGTATTTT. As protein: CSASGDQREATDTQYF.